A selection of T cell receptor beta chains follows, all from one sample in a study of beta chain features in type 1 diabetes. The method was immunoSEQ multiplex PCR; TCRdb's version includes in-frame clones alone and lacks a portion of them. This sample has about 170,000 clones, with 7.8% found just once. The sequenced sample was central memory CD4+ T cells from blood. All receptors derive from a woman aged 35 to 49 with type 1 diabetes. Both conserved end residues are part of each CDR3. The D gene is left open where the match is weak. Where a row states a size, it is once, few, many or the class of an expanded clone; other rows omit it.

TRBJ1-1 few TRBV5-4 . CASSLSWGEGMNTEAFF TGTGCCAGCAGCTTGTCTTGGGGGGAAGGCATGAACACTGAAGCTTTCTTT
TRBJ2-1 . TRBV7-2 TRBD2 CASSTTGGGGEQFF TGTGCCAGCAGCACTACGGGGGGGGGCGGTGAGCAGTTCTTC
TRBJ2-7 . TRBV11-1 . CASSPGGAYEQYF TGTGCCAGCAGCCCTGGCGGGGCCTACGAGCAGTACTTC
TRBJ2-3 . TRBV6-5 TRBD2 CASSYSSGVITDTQYF TGTGCCAGCAGTTACTCGAGCGGGGTTATCACAGATACGCAGTATTTT
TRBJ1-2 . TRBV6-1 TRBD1 CASDWGQGFDGYTF TGTGCCAGCGATTGGGGACAGGGATTCGATGGCTACACCTTC
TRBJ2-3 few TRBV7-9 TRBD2 CASSLASGETDTQYF TGTGCCAGCAGCTTAGCTAGCGGGGAGACAGATACGCAGTATTTT
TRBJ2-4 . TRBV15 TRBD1 CATSRDQTGLIQYF TGTGCCACCAGCAGGGACCAGACAGGGCTCATTCAGTACTTC
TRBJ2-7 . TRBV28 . CASSFPQGDSYEQYF TGTGCCAGCAGTTTCCCCCAGGGTGACTCCTACGAGCAGTACTTC
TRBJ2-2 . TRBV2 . CASSVSRAGELFF TGTGCCAGCAGTGTGAGCAGGGCCGGGGAGCTGTTTTTT
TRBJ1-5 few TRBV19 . CASRRGDQPQHF TGTGCCAGTAGACGGGGAGATCAGCCCCAGCATTTT
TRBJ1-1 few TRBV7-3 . CASSLLVRARTEAFF TGTGCCAGCAGCCTCCTCGTGCGGGCCCGGACTGAAGCTTTCTTT
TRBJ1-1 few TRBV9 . CASRREGSNTEAFF TGTGCCAGCAGGAGGGAGGGATCGAACACTGAAGCTTTCTTT
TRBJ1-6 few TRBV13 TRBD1 CASSLRGTGDSPLHF TGTGCCAGCAGCTTAAGGGGGACAGGGGACTCACCCCTCCACTTT
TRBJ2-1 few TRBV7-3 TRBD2 CASSWGGVAGGIYNEQFF TGTGCCAGCAGCTGGGGAGGGGTAGCGGGAGGGATCTACAATGAGCAGTTCTTC
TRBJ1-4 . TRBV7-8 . CASSSSDGRGEKLFF TGTGCCAGCAGCTCCTCAGACGGAAGAGGGGAAAAACTGTTTTTT
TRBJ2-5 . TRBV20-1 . CSAQQGETQYF TGCAGTGCACAGCAGGGTGAGACCCAGTACTTC
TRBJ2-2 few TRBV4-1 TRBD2 CASESGTRTGELFF TGCGCCAGCGAGAGCGGGACGCGGACCGGGGAGCTGTTTTTT
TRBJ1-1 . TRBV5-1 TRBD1 CASSSKTGDRMNTEAFF TGCGCCAGCAGCTCTAAGACAGGGGATCGGATGAACACTGAAGCTTTCTTT
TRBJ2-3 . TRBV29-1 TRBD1 CSVVNRGSTDTQYF TGCAGCGTTGTCAACAGGGGTAGCACAGATACGCAGTATTTT
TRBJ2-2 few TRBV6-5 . CASSYPGNGELFF TGTGCCAGCAGTTACCCCGGGAACGGGGAGCTGTTTTTT
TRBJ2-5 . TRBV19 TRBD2 CASSTSGRGETQYF TGTGCCAGTAGTACCAGCGGGAGAGGGGAGACCCAGTACTTC
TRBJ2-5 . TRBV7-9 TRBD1 CASSFGTGFTETQYF TGTGCCAGCAGCTTCGGGACAGGGTTCACAGAGACCCAGTACTTC